These 17 T cell receptor beta chains originate from one sample sequenced in a study of T cells in localized non-small cell lung cancer. The protocol was immunoSEQ multiplex PCR, while the TCRdb copy is restricted to in-frame clones and leaves out a portion. The table has about 21,000 clones, roughly nine tenths seen once. This specimen consisted of PBMCs, obtained before any cancer treatment. The receptors originated from a man aged 40-75 years with stage II squamous cell lung carcinoma.

J is TRBJ2-3 and V is TRBV7-9; 8 positions agree with TRBD2. Germline assignment: CDR1 SEHNR and CDR2 FQNEAQ (reference sequence). The CDR3 has 16 residues. With V trimmed by 5 bases and J by 5 bases, 12 bases remained unmatched. CDR3 protein: CASSMFPGGAKDTQYF. The CDR3 nucleotides are TGTGCCAGCAGCATGTTCCCCGGGGGGGCTAAAGATACGCAGTATTTT.

The gene calls are TRBV12-5 and TRBJ2-5; 8 bases map to TRBD1. Germline V gene data show CDR1 as LGHNT and CDR2 as FRNRAP. V shed 1 base and J 5 bases; nucleotides not matched to a gene: 12. The CDR3 spans 17 residues. The CDR3 sequence: CASGLGLGQGRAETQYF. In nucleotides, the CDR3 is TGTGCTAGTGGTTTGGGGTTAGGACAGGGTCGAGCGGAGACCCAGTACTTC.

This sequence joins TRBV6-1 and TRBJ2-1, with D tentatively TRBD2 (5 bases). This CDR3 has 15 residues. Germline V CDR1 and CDR2: MNHNS, SASEGT. Trimming took 6 bases from V and 0 from J, leaving 12 bases between them. The CDR3 region has the DNA TGTGCCAGCAGGGATGGACGGGGCTCCTACAATGAGCAGTTCTTC. It is translated as CASRDGRGSYNEQFF.

The J gene is TRBJ2-3, the V gene TRBV18, with TRBD2 matching over 9 bases. Germline V gene sequence: CDR1 KGHSH, CDR2 LQKENI. V was pared by 2 bases and J by 2 bases, with 11 bases of the junction left unmatched. The CDR3 runs 18 residues. CDR3 loop: CASSPFQGLAGNTDTQYF. The CDR3 coding sequence is TGTGCCAGCTCACCATTTCAGGGACTAGCAGGTAACACAGATACGCAGTATTTT.

This clone was observed a single time. The V gene is TRBV4-2, the J gene TRBJ2-1, with TRBD2 matching over 9 bases. The CDR3 is 19 amino acids. Germline trimming cut 5 bases from V and 0 bases from J; bases unmatched to any gene: 14. CDR1 and CDR2 from the germline V gene are LGHNA and YNFKEQ. The CDR3 sequence is CASSETGLASSGSYNEQFF. The CDR3 bases are TGTGCCAGCAGCGAGACGGGACTAGCCTCCTCGGGCTCCTACAATGAGCAGTTCTTC.

This rearrangement joins TRBV2 to TRBJ1-1; D is uncertain. CDR3 length: 12 residues. Trimming left V 6 bases short and J 4 bases short, with 9 bases between. Germline V CDR1 and CDR2: SNHLY, FYNNEI. The CDR3 DNA sequence: TGTGCCAGCAGAGGCGACGGCACTGAAGCTTTCTTT. Translation: CASRGDGTEAFF.

The chain combines TRBV5-4 with TRBJ1-1; no definite D call. The germline V gene has CDR1 SGHNT and CDR2 YYREEE (reference sequence). CDR3 size: 14 residues. The ends were cut back, 0 bases at V and 0 bases at J, with 6 bases in the middle. As DNA, the CDR3 is TGTGCCAGCAGCTTGGACAATATGAACACTGAAGCTTTCTTT. Amino acid sequence: CASSLDNMNTEAFF.

The chain is built from TRBV13 and TRBJ2-1; 11 bases map to TRBD2. The germline gives CDR1 PRHDT, CDR2 FYEKMQ (reference sequence). The CDR3 sequence is 17 residues long. V shed 6 bases and J 0 bases; nucleotides not matched to a gene: 7. The CDR3 DNA sequence: TGTGCCAGCAGAGGACTAGCGGGCTTTAGCTCCTACAATGAGCAGTTCTTC. Translated, it gives CASRGLAGFSSYNEQFF.

V usage is TRBV9 and J usage is TRBJ2-7; D might be TRBD1 (6 bases). CDR1 SGDLS and CDR2 YYNGEE come from the germline V gene. The V end lost 4 bases, the J end lost 5 bases, and 19 bases lay between the germline ends. The CDR3 is 15 amino acids. The CDR3 coding sequence is TGTGCCAGCAGCCCGACGACAGGTTTTCCACACGAGCAGTACTTC. Translating it yields CASSPTTGFPHEQYF. Full variable domain (rest looked up from reference TRBV9 and TRBJ2-7): DSGVTQTPKHLITATGQRVTLRCSPRSGDLSVYWYQQSLDQGLQFLIQYYNGEERAKGNILERFSAQQFPDLHSELNLSSLELGDSALYFCASSPTTGFPHEQYFGPGTRLTVT.

This chain connects TRBV29-1 to TRBJ2-1, with D perhaps TRBD1 (6 bases). The ends were cut back, 5 bases at V and 4 bases at J, with 15 bases in the middle. This CDR3 contains 14 residues. In germline, CDR1 is SQVTM, CDR2 ANQGSEA. CDR3 sequence: CSVNVGQLYNEQFF. CDR3 bases: TGCAGCGTTAATGTAGGACAGCTGTACAATGAGCAGTTCTTC.

With respect to this clone: In the same sample, other DNA sequences code for this CDR3. V usage is TRBV11-2 and J usage is TRBJ2-3; D gene uncertain. Germline CDR1 is SGHAT and CDR2 is FQNNGV. The V gene lost 2 bases and the J gene lost 0 bases, with 3 bases spanning the gap. This CDR3 spans 13 amino acids. In DNA, the CDR3 is TGTGCCAGCAGCTTATCTAGCACAGATACGCAGTATTTT. Residues: CASSLSSTDTQYF. The entire variable domain, with the rest obtained from reference TRBV11-2 and TRBJ2-3, is as follows: EAGVAQSPRYKIIEKRQSVAFWCNPISGHATLYWYQQILGQGPKLLIQFQNNGVVDDSQLPKDRFSAERLKGVDSTLKIQPAKLEDSAVYLCASSLSSTDTQYFGPGTRLTVL.

This chain joins TRBV20-1 and TRBJ2-7; no clear D. The germline V gene has CDR1 DFQATT and CDR2 SNEGSKA (reference sequence). V shed 6 bases and J shed 6 bases, with 9 bases lying between them. The CDR3 consists of 10 residues. The CDR3 DNA reads as TGCAGTGCCCAGGAGAGCGAGCAGTACTTC. It specifies CSAQESEQYF.

The genes are TRBV21-1 and TRBJ2-5; the table names TRBD1, a call not compared with the DNA. TRBV21-1 is flagged as a pseudogene. The length of the CDR3 is 14 residues. CDR3 nucleotides: TGTGCCAGCAGCAAAGGACAACCACAAGAGACCCAGTACTTC. It encodes CASSKGQPQETQYF.

The rearrangement links TRBV29-1 to TRBJ2-3; no clear D gene. Germline V gene data show CDR1 as SQVTM and CDR2 as ANQGSEA. V lost 1 base and J 4 bases, leaving 6 bases between the germline ends. This CDR3 comprises 12 residues. The CDR3 sequence is CSVEGFADTQYF. CDR3 nucleotide sequence: TGCAGCGTTGAAGGTTTCGCAGATACGCAGTATTTT.

The chain joins TRBV6-5 to TRBJ2-7; 8 bases map to TRBD1. Germline CDR1 reads MNHEY; CDR2 reads SVGAGI. V dropped 2 bases and J dropped 5; count of bases not matched to a gene: 8. The CDR3 has 15 residues. The CDR3: CASSYEPRGPHEQYF. For the CDR3, the DNA is TGTGCCAGCAGTTACGAGCCCAGGGGGCCCCACGAGCAGTACTTC.

This clone was seen only once. J is TRBJ1-1 and V is TRBV25-1; 8 positions match TRBD1. The germline CDR1 and CDR2 sequences are MGHDK and SYGVNS. CDR3 size: 15 residues. The junction had 5 bases not matched to a gene; V was cut back by 3 bases and J by 2 bases. As DNA, the CDR3 is TGTGCCAGCAGTGACCGCAGGGGGCTAAACACTGAAGCTTTCTTT. It yields the protein CASSDRRGLNTEAFF.

Here the CDR3 reads CASSLAGGLETQYF. The CDR3 DNA reads TGTGCCAGCAGCTTAGCGGGGGGGTTGGAGACCCAGTACTTC. This rearrangement joins TRBV7-2 to TRBJ2-5; 7 bases line up with TRBD2. V trimming: 0 bases; J trimming: 5 bases; junction bases outside the gene matches: 3. The germline V gene has CDR1 SGHTA and CDR2 FQGNSA. This CDR3 comprises 14 residues.